A selection of T cell receptor beta chains follows, all from one sample in a study of regulatory T cells in long-lasting Graves disease. MiXCR, applied by TCRdb to the multiplex PCR reads, yields one record per CDR3 protein. Here the sample spans 400,000 to 650,000 distinct CDR3 sequences, about 16% being singletons. The same data also contributed to another study, on T cells in Graves' hyperthyroidism and ophthalmopathy.

The specimen comprised peripheral blood mononuclear cells (PBMCs), sampled at new diagnosis, from a patient treated with antithyroid drugs. Every receptor here comes from a middle-aged woman with Graves disease. The CDR3 runs from the conserved cysteine through the conserved F or W. A D gene is named only where the DNA matches it firmly. Rows may omit the clone size; those that give it use once, few, many or a size class.

length: 13
size: few
V: TRBV5-1
D: TRBD1
J: TRBJ2-7
DNA: TGCGCCAGCAGCTTTCCAGGGGGCAACGAGCAGTACTTC
CDR3: CASSFPGGNEQYF

length: 13
size: many
V: TRBV6-1
D: .
J: TRBJ1-1
DNA: TGTGCCAGCAGTGGTGATTGGAAGGCTGAAGCTTTCTTT
CDR3: CASSGDWKAEAFF

length: 15
size: .
V: TRBV29-1
D: TRBD1
J: TRBJ2-1
DNA: TGCAGCGTTGAAGGTGAGGGGGCCCCCCCGGATGAGCAGTTCTTC
CDR3: CSVEGEGAPPDEQFF

length: 16
size: .
V: TRBV20-1
D: TRBD2
J: TRBJ2-1
DNA: TGCAGACGGACTAGCGGGGGGGCAAAGTCCTACAATGAGCAGTTCTTC
CDR3: CRRTSGGAKSYNEQFF

length: 14
size: .
V: TRBV6-6
D: .
J: TRBJ2-2
DNA: TGTGCCAGCAGTTATGGGCGGGGCACCGGGGAGCTGTTTTTT
CDR3: CASSYGRGTGELFF

length: 13
size: .
V: TRBV19
D: TRBD1
J: TRBJ1-5
DNA: TGTGCCACTGCAGGGGGCTATAATCAGCCCCAGCATTTT
CDR3: CATAGGYNQPQHF

length: 16
size: few
V: TRBV5-1
D: .
J: TRBJ2-3
DNA: TGCGCCAGCAGCTTGGATCCGGCAGGGGGCACAGATACGCAGTATTTT
CDR3: CASSLDPAGGTDTQYF

length: 15
size: many
V: TRBV7-2
D: .
J: TRBJ1-1
DNA: TGTGCCAGCAGCCGTTCGGGGCCCCGTCATACTGAAGCTTTCTTT
CDR3: CASSRSGPRHTEAFF

length: 15
size: few
V: TRBV6-1
D: .
J: TRBJ2-7
DNA: TGTGCCAGCAGTGGGGACGCCGGCCTGTCCTACGAGCAGTACTTC
CDR3: CASSGDAGLSYEQYF

length: 19
size: few
V: TRBV19
D: TRBD2
J: TRBJ2-1
DNA: TGTGCCAGTAGTATGCTCCTAGCGGGGGGGATAAACTCCTACAATGAGCAGTTCTTC
CDR3: CASSMLLAGGINSYNEQFF

length: 14
size: many
V: TRBV3-1
D: .
J: TRBJ1-1
DNA: TGTGCCAGCAGCCAACTTAATCCGGGCACTGAAGCTTTCTTT
CDR3: CASSQLNPGTEAFF

length: 16
size: many
V: TRBV12-3/TRBV12-4
D: TRBD1
J: TRBJ2-3
DNA: TGTGCCAGCACCAAACAGGGGGTGAGGGGCACAGATACGCAGTATTTT
CDR3: CASTKQGVRGTDTQYF

length: 15
size: many
V: TRBV7-3
D: TRBD1
J: TRBJ1-1
DNA: TGTGCCAGCAGCTTGACGGGGGACAGATTCTATGAAGCTTTCTTT
CDR3: CASSLTGDRFYEAFF

length: 14
size: many
V: TRBV7-9
D: .
J: TRBJ1-5
DNA: TGTGCCAGCAGCTTAGGTTCCGGGGTCCAGCCCCAGCATTTT
CDR3: CASSLGSGVQPQHF

length: 17
size: .
V: TRBV7-2
D: .
J: TRBJ1-1
DNA: TGTGCCAGCAGCATCAAGACAGGTTTAAAGGGGAACACTGAAGCTTTCTTT
CDR3: CASSIKTGLKGNTEAFF

length: 17
size: .
V: TRBV18
D: TRBD1
J: TRBJ1-1
DNA: TGTGCCAGCTCACCAATGGGACAGCGCCTCGCTTACACTGAAGCTTTCTTT
CDR3: CASSPMGQRLAYTEAFF

length: 15
size: .
V: TRBV7-3
D: .
J: TRBJ2-1
DNA: TGTGCCAGCAGCGCGCCCCTGAGCTCCTACAATGAGCAGTTCTTC
CDR3: CASSAPLSSYNEQFF

length: 17
size: many
V: TRBV2
D: .
J: TRBJ1-2
DNA: TGTGCCAGCAGTGAAGCCAAAGGACGGTCGGGAGACTATGGCTACACCTTC
CDR3: CASSEAKGRSGDYGYTF

length: 15
size: .
V: TRBV5-1
D: TRBD2
J: TRBJ2-1
DNA: TGCGCCAGCAGCCTCAGCGGGGGGGCACTCAATGAGCAGTTCTTC
CDR3: CASSLSGGALNEQFF

length: 17
size: many
V: TRBV3-1
D: TRBD1
J: TRBJ2-1
DNA: TGTGCCAGCAGCCAAGTCAGAGGCCGGGACAGGAGCAATGAGCAGTTCTTC
CDR3: CASSQVRGRDRSNEQFF

length: 13
size: many
V: TRBV2
D: .
J: TRBJ2-3
DNA: TGTGCCAGCAGTCCTTTTATGGGGGATACGCAGTATTTT
CDR3: CASSPFMGDTQYF

length: 16
size: many
V: TRBV6-1
D: .
J: TRBJ2-3
DNA: TGTGCCAGCACCTCCCGTGGGGGTTCCATTACAGATACGCAGTATTTT
CDR3: CASTSRGGSITDTQYF

length: 15
size: once
V: TRBV3-1
D: .
J: TRBJ1-5
DNA: TGTGCCAGCAGCCCAGCGGGGGGGATAAGTCAGCCCCAGCATTTT
CDR3: CASSPAGGISQPQHF

length: 13
size: many
V: TRBV11-3
D: .
J: TRBJ1-1
DNA: TGTGCCAGCAGCCTGGGACGGGCGTCTGAAGCTTTCTTT
CDR3: CASSLGRASEAFF

length: 14
size: many
V: TRBV12-3/TRBV12-4
D: .
J: TRBJ2-5
DNA: TGTGCCAGCAGTTTAGATTGGGCAGATGAGACCCAGTACTTC
CDR3: CASSLDWADETQYF

length: 13
size: many
V: TRBV12-3/TRBV12-4
D: TRBD1
J: TRBJ2-7
DNA: TGTGCCAGCAGCCTAGGGACAGGGGGAAAGATGTACTTC
CDR3: CASSLGTGGKMYF

length: 15
size: many
V: TRBV11-2
D: .
J: TRBJ1-5
DNA: TGTGCCAGCAGCCTCGGGACTGATAGCAATCAGCCCCAGCATTTT
CDR3: CASSLGTDSNQPQHF

length: 13
size: many
V: TRBV20-1
D: .
J: TRBJ1-1
DNA: TGCAGTGCTAGAGTCGGGGGGAACACTGAAGCTTTCTTT
CDR3: CSARVGGNTEAFF

length: 17
size: .
V: TRBV7-9
D: .
J: TRBJ1-4
DNA: TGTGCCAGCACCCTATACTTGCGGGGAGCAACTAATGAAAAACTGTTTTTT
CDR3: CASTLYLRGATNEKLFF

length: 14
size: many
V: TRBV24-1
D: .
J: TRBJ2-1
DNA: TGTGCCACCAGTGATGGGGCGCGCCCCAATGAGCAGTTCTTC
CDR3: CATSDGARPNEQFF

length: 13
size: .
V: TRBV5-1
D: .
J: TRBJ1-1
DNA: TGCGCCAGCAGCCCTACGACTGATTTCGAAGCTTTCTTT
CDR3: CASSPTTDFEAFF

length: 12
size: few
V: TRBV10-2
D: .
J: TRBJ2-1
DNA: TGCGCCACGCAGTTGGATACAGGAGGGCAGTTCTTC
CDR3: CATQLDTGGQFF

length: 15
size: few
V: TRBV5-6
D: TRBD1
J: TRBJ2-2
DNA: TGTGCCAGCAGCCTGGACAGGGGAGAGGCCGGGGAGCTGTTTTTT
CDR3: CASSLDRGEAGELFF

length: 14
size: .
V: TRBV19
D: .
J: TRBJ1-1
DNA: TGTGCCAGTAGTCTTCCAGGGCTAAACACTGAAGCTTTCTTT
CDR3: CASSLPGLNTEAFF

length: 15
size: once
V: TRBV5-1
D: .
J: TRBJ2-1
DNA: TGCGCCAGCAGCTCCCTACTCTCCTCAGATGCTGAGCAGTTCTTC
CDR3: CASSSLLSSDAEQFF

length: 13
size: .
V: TRBV5-1
D: .
J: TRBJ1-2
DNA: TGCGCCAGCAGCCCGACAGTGAGCTATGGCTACACCTTC
CDR3: CASSPTVSYGYTF

length: 15
size: many
V: TRBV7-9
D: .
J: TRBJ1-4
DNA: TGTGCCAGCACCGCTCCCCCAAACGGAGGGGGAAAACTGTTTTTT
CDR3: CASTAPPNGGGKLFF

length: 14
size: many
V: TRBV12-3/TRBV12-4
D: .
J: TRBJ2-7
DNA: TGTGCCAGCAGTTCCGGTTTGCGCCGCTACGAGCAGTACTTC
CDR3: CASSSGLRRYEQYF

length: 14
size: once
V: TRBV20-1
D: .
J: TRBJ1-6
DNA: TGCAGTGCTGCCCGTAGTACGGGTAATTCACCCCTCCACTTT
CDR3: CSAARSTGNSPLHF

length: 13
size: .
V: TRBV20-1
D: .
J: TRBJ2-3
DNA: TGCAGTCCTAGCAGTTTAGGCACAGATACGCAGTATTTT
CDR3: CSPSSLGTDTQYF

length: 13
size: many
V: TRBV5-1
D: TRBD2
J: TRBJ2-7
DNA: TGCGCCAGCAGCTCTAGCGGGGGCTACGAGCAGTACTTC
CDR3: CASSSSGGYEQYF

length: 14
size: .
V: TRBV28
D: TRBD2
J: TRBJ2-1
DNA: TGTGCCACCAAACCTAGCGGGGCGACCAATGAGCAGTTCTTC
CDR3: CATKPSGATNEQFF

length: 15
size: many
V: TRBV11-2
D: .
J: TRBJ2-7
DNA: TGTGCCAGCAGCTTAGATCGGGACCTCTCCTACGAGCAGTACTTC
CDR3: CASSLDRDLSYEQYF

length: 12
size: many
V: TRBV20-1
D: TRBD1
J: TRBJ1-1
DNA: TGCAGTGCACCCACAGGGGGCACTGAAGCTTTCTTT
CDR3: CSAPTGGTEAFF

length: 13
size: few
V: TRBV6-1
D: TRBD1
J: TRBJ2-4
DNA: TGTGCCAGCAGGGGGACAGAGAAAAACATTCAGTACTTC
CDR3: CASRGTEKNIQYF

length: 16
size: few
V: TRBV14
D: .
J: TRBJ1-2
DNA: TGTGCCAGCAGCCAAGGCCGGAGACCGGAGAGCTATGGCTACACCTTC
CDR3: CASSQGRRPESYGYTF

length: 14
size: .
V: TRBV6-1
D: .
J: TRBJ2-3
DNA: TGTGCCAGCAGTCCCGACAGTGGCTCCGATACGCAGTATTTT
CDR3: CASSPDSGSDTQYF

length: 12
size: few
V: TRBV20-1
D: .
J: TRBJ1-1
DNA: TGCAGTGCTAGAAGGGTGGAAGCTGAAGCTTTCTTT
CDR3: CSARRVEAEAFF

length: 15
size: .
V: TRBV4-1
D: .
J: TRBJ2-5
DNA: TGCGCCAGCCGCCAACCTGGGGGAGAGCAAGAGACCCAGTACTTC
CDR3: CASRQPGGEQETQYF

length: 13
size: many
V: TRBV15
D: .
J: TRBJ1-2
DNA: TGTGCCACCAGCAGCGGGGCCAACTATGGCTACACCTTC
CDR3: CATSSGANYGYTF

length: 13
size: many
V: TRBV29-1
D: .
J: TRBJ1-4
DNA: TGCAGCGTTGAACAGATGGGAAATGAAAAACTGTTTTTT
CDR3: CSVEQMGNEKLFF